One and the same sample provided the 6 T cell receptor beta chains below, sequenced in a study of T cells in Graves' hyperthyroidism and ophthalmopathy (dated by TCRdb to the late 2010s). Receptor amplification or capture employed multiplex PCR. The sequencer was an Illumina HiSeq 2000. TCR beta CDR3 regions were amplified from RNA transcripts. A first-round RT-PCR of the TCR CDR3 used the HTBI primer set with the Qiagen OneStep RT-PCR kit. The public reads were quality trimmed at Q25 with fastp and then assembled into clones with MiXCR by TCRdb, keeping productive beta chains. Each record represents a unique CDR3 protein, reported with the most common genes and DNA among its rows. Recorded for this sample are about 340,000 distinct CDR3 sequences; around 20% of them occurred a single time. The ten biggest clones cover 50% of the sample. Sequenced material: blood. All receptors come from a woman between 45 and 60 years old with Graves' hyperthyroidism.

As regards this clonotype: This may be a read error: a much more frequent sequence differs by one nucleotide. This chain joins TRBV7-3 and TRBJ1-2, with TRBD1 matching 8 bases. The CDR3 sequence is 15 residues long. J lost 10 bases, V lost 0 bases, and 10 bases had no gene match. CDR1 and CDR2 from the germline V gene are SGHTA and FQGTGA. Written as DNA, the CDR3 is TGTGCCAGCAGCTTAACAGGGCAGGGGGCGGGCGTCTACACCTTC. It translates to CASSLTGQGAGVYTF.

The J gene is TRBJ2-1, the V gene TRBV6-2 or TRBV6-3; 7 bases line up with TRBD2. The CDR3 extends over 13 amino acids. V gave up 7 bases and J gave up 2 bases; unmatched junction bases: 2. Germline assignment: CDR1 MNHEY and CDR2 SVGEGT. CDR3 sequence reads: CASISGAYNEQFF. The CDR3 DNA sequence: TGTGCCAGCATCAGCGGGGCCTACAATGAGCAGTTCTTC.

Many counts were recorded for this clonotype. The V and J genes are TRBV24-1 and TRBJ1-4; D gene unclear. Trimming cost V 2 bases and J 8 bases, with 11 bases left between them. This CDR3 is 14 amino acids long. Looked up from germline, CDR1 is KGHDR and CDR2 is SFDVKD. CDR3 nucleotides: TGTGCCACCAGTGATTCGAGAGGGAGCGAAAAACTGTTTTTT. This translates into CATSDSRGSEKLFF.

This clonotype was seen a few times. The chain joins TRBV5-1 to TRBJ1-6; unclear D gene. Germline V gives CDR1 SGHRS, CDR2 YFSETQ. The CDR3 contains 15 residues. Trimming left V 5 bases short and J 0 bases short, with 9 bases between. CDR3 loop: CASRREGSYNSPLHF. DNA for the CDR3: TGCGCCAGCAGACGGGAGGGCTCCTATAATTCACCCCTCCACTTT.

With respect to this clonotype: This may be a read error, as it is one base from a much larger clone. The CDR3, as DNA: TGTGCCAGCAGCCAAGAAGGGTTACAAGGGACCCAGTACTTC. The encoded protein is CASSQEGLQGTQYF. The chain has TRBV3-1 and TRBJ2-5; D not resolved. The germline V gene has CDR1 LGHDT and CDR2 YNNKEL (reference sequence). The CDR3 contains 14 residues.

This clonotype was recorded at least ten times. The chain recombines TRBV10-2 with TRBJ2-2, with 7 bases matching TRBD1. This CDR3 has 17 amino acids. CDR1 and CDR2 (germline): WSHSY, SAAADI. The J segment lost 3 bases and the V segment lost 4 bases, leaving 11 bases of the junction unmatched. In nucleotides, the CDR3 is TGCGCCAGCAGTGGCAAGGCGAGGGGGCATCACACCGGGGAGCTGTTTTTT. Its protein product is CASSGKARGHHTGELFF.